Shown below are 31 T cell receptor beta chains from a single sample sequenced in a study of blood T cells in healthy people across ages. Primed by a sample-barcoded 5' primer and a J-beta primer mix, a second PCR proceeded for 7 to 11 cycles. TCRdb analysed the 5' RACE reads with MiXCR anew, one entry per CDR3 protein. Among about 640,000 distinct CDR3 sequences listed, about 53% were seen once. Sample: blood. Receptors originate from a man between 60 and 70 years old in good health.

This clonotype was detected a few times. The gene calls are TRBV6-5 and TRBJ1-4, with a weak D call TRBD1 (6 bases). The CDR3 has 14 amino acids. Per the germline V gene, CDR1 is MNHEY and CDR2 is SVGAGI. Trimming removed 2 bases from V and 5 bases from J, with 9 bases in between. CDR3: CASSYRGANEKLFF. The CDR3 DNA sequence: TGTGCCAGCAGTTACCGGGGGGCAAATGAAAAACTGTTTTTT.

The chain recombines TRBV27 with TRBJ1-6; the D gene is possibly TRBD1 (5 bases). V was cut by 4 bases and J by 5 bases, with 12 bases left in between. This CDR3 contains 15 residues. Per the germline V gene, CDR1 is MNHEY and CDR2 is SMNVEV (reference sequence). CDR3 sequence (DNA): TGTGCCAGCAGTTGGGCGGGACCTGATAATTCACCCCTCCACTTT. Amino acid sequence: CASSWAGPDNSPLHF.

The rearrangement links TRBV10-3 to TRBJ2-3; tentatively, D is TRBD2 (5 bases). The CDR3 runs 13 residues. Germline V lookup: CDR1 ENHRY, CDR2 SYGVKD. Trimming took 7 bases from V and 9 from J, leaving 17 bases between them. The DNA for the CDR3 is TGTGCCATCACCATCTCCCGGGGAGAAACGCAGTATTTT. Encoded protein: CAITISRGETQYF.

This chain connects TRBV5-1 to TRBJ1-6; unclear D gene. This CDR3 has 15 residues. Germline CDR1 SGHRS, CDR2 YFSETQ. Deletions cut 6 bases from V and 0 bases from J, with 10 bases between. DNA of the CDR3: TGCGCCAGCACCGAGGGTGACTCCTATAATTCACCCCTCCACTTT. Translated, it gives CASTEGDSYNSPLHF.

The chain carries TRBV3-1 and TRBJ2-7; 9 positions match TRBD1. With 2 bases clipped from V and 5 bases from J, the junction kept 7 bases outside the gene matches. The CDR3 loop spans 15 amino acids. Germline V lookup: CDR1 LGHDT, CDR2 YNNKEL (reference sequence). CDR3 in amino acids: CASSQPGQGRNEQYF. Written as DNA, the CDR3 is TGTGCCAGCAGCCAACCGGGACAGGGACGCAACGAGCAGTACTTC.

This clonotype was observed a handful of times. The chain recombines TRBV9 with TRBJ2-2; 7 positions match TRBD2. V was clipped by 1 base and J by 6 bases; unmatched bases: 9. The CDR3 extends over 16 amino acids. The germline gives CDR1 SGDLS, CDR2 YYNGEE. The CDR3 reads CASSVSSGARSGELFF. CDR3 DNA: TGTGCCAGCAGCGTATCTAGCGGTGCTCGGTCCGGGGAGCTGTTTTTT.

The J gene is TRBJ2-4, the V gene TRBV25-1, with 7 bases lining up with TRBD1. The end of the DNA fits TRBJ2-7 better, so the J call may be wrong. The CDR3 loop spans 15 amino acids. Germline-derived CDR1 and CDR2 are MGHDK and SYGVNS. As DNA, the CDR3 is TGTGCCAGCAGTGAGCAGACAGGGCAAGCCTACGAGCAGTACTTC. Protein: CASSEQTGQAYEQYF.

This clonotype was counted a few times. The chain uses TRBV4-1 and TRBJ2-1; 8 bases line up with TRBD1. The CDR3 spans 16 residues. V dropped 1 base and J dropped 2; count of bases not matched to a gene: 4. Per germline, CDR1 MGHRA and CDR2 YSYEKL. DNA for the CDR3: TGCGCCAGCAGCCAAGTGAGGACAGGGCCCTACAATGAGCAGTTCTTC. This encodes CASSQVRTGPYNEQFF.

This clonotype was recorded many times. The chain recombines TRBV10-3 with TRBJ1-4; 8 bases align to TRBD1. The CDR3 extends over 16 amino acids. V shed 3 bases and J 5 bases; nucleotides not matched to a gene: 8. Per germline, CDR1 ENHRY and CDR2 SYGVKD. This CDR3 is CAISDHGQGANEKLFF. CDR3 nucleotide sequence: TGTGCCATCAGTGACCACGGACAGGGCGCCAATGAAAAACTGTTTTTT.

The chain combines TRBV13 with TRBJ2-3; 7 positions match TRBD2. V shed 5 bases and J 3 bases; nucleotides not matched to a gene: 11. CDR3 length equals 16 residues. Germline V CDR1 and CDR2: PRHDT, FYEKMQ (reference sequence). CDR3 region: CASSRTGGGITDTQYF. For the CDR3, the DNA is TGTGCCAGCAGCCGGACGGGCGGGGGTATTACAGATACGCAGTATTTT.

The chain recombines TRBV6-5 with TRBJ2-3, with D unresolved. V shed 2 bases and J shed 3 bases, with 15 bases lying between them. The CDR3 is 16 residues long. The V gene's germline CDR1 is MNHEY and CDR2 SVGAGI. The CDR3 nucleotides are TGTGCCAGCAGTTACGGCCTTGTAACCGGGACAGATACGCAGTATTTT. It codes for CASSYGLVTGTDTQYF.

The rearrangement uses TRBV20-1 and TRBJ2-5; D perhaps matches TRBD2 (7 bases). With the DNA end fitting TRBJ2-7 better, the J assignment may be wrong. Germline CDR1 DFQATT, CDR2 SNEGSKA (reference sequence). The CDR3 is 17 residues long. The CDR3: CSARGGVTGRGFYEQYF. Written as DNA, the CDR3 is TGCAGTGCTAGAGGGGGCGTAACAGGGAGGGGTTTTTACGAGCAGTACTTC.

V and J are TRBV9 and TRBJ2-6; the D is unclear. CDR3 length: 13 residues. V was trimmed by 0 bases and J by 9 bases, leaving 7 bases between them. Germline lookup yields CDR1 SGDLS and CDR2 YYNGEE. The chain's CDR3 is CASSVGAVNVLTF. The CDR3 DNA reads TGTGCCAGCAGCGTAGGGGCAGTCAACGTCCTGACTTTC. Together with reference TRBV9 and TRBJ2-6, the CDR3 gives the full variable domain: DSGVTQTPKHLITATGQRVTLRCSPRSGDLSVYWYQQSLDQGLQFLIQYYNGEERAKGNILERFSAQQFPDLHSELNLSSLELGDSALYFCASSVGAVNVLTFGAGSRLTVL.

The chain has TRBV20-1 and TRBJ2-7; 10 bases align to TRBD1. V shed 1 base and J 5 bases; nucleotides not matched to a gene: 5. Germline V gene data show CDR1 as DFQATT and CDR2 as SNEGSKA (reference sequence). This CDR3 has 14 amino acids. The CDR3 region is CSARAWDRGHEQYF. CDR3 nucleotides: TGCAGTGCTAGAGCCTGGGACAGGGGCCACGAGCAGTACTTC.

The chain recombines TRBV4-1 with TRBJ2-5; unclear D gene. V dropped 0 bases and J dropped 5 bases, with 10 bases sitting between them. The V gene's germline CDR1 is MGHRA and CDR2 YSYEKL. This CDR3 spans 14 amino acids. As DNA, the CDR3 is TGCGCCAGCAGCCAAGATGGGTCCGTTGAGACCCAGTACTTC. Protein product: CASSQDGSVETQYF.

This clonotype appeared once. The chain couples TRBV21-1 to TRBJ2-1; TRBD1 is taken as the D call from the table, unchecked against the DNA. TRBV21-1 is shown as a pseudogene. There are 16 residues in the CDR3. The CDR3 is CASRGVGQGYANEQFF. The CDR3 nucleotides are TGTGCCAGCAGGGGGGTTGGACAAGGTTATGCGAATGAGCAGTTCTTC.

The chain employs TRBV9 and TRBJ1-2; D gene uncertain. Per the germline V gene, CDR1 is SGDLS and CDR2 is YYNGEE. CDR3 length equals 12 residues. Trimming removed 1 base at V and 6 bases at J, with 7 bases between. This CDR3 reads CASSVSRHGYTF. CDR3 sequence (DNA): TGTGCCAGCAGCGTAAGTCGCCATGGCTACACCTTC.

In its sample, this clonotype was seen a few times. The J gene is TRBJ2-7, the V gene TRBV25-1; D is possibly TRBD1 or TRBD2 (5 bases each). The V gene's germline CDR1 is MGHDK and CDR2 SYGVNS. Trimming took off 1 base at V and 4 bases at J, with 8 bases between the two ends. This CDR3 contains 13 residues. CDR3: CASSELGEYEQYF. As DNA, the CDR3 is TGTGCCAGCAGTGAATTGGGGGAGTACGAGCAGTACTTC.

This clonotype was seen only a few times. The genes are TRBV5-1 and TRBJ2-1; D is undetermined. Per germline, CDR1 SGHRS and CDR2 YFSETQ. The CDR3 totals 19 residues. V lost 2 bases, J lost 0 bases, and 21 bases lay in between. The CDR3 loop is CASSFTPLGRPPSYNEQFF. CDR3 nucleotides: TGCGCCAGCAGCTTCACGCCCCTAGGTCGCCCTCCCTCCTACAATGAGCAGTTCTTC. Full variable domain (remainder filled in from reference TRBV5-1 and TRBJ2-1): KAGVTQTPRYLIKTRGQQVTLSCSPISGHRSVSWYQQTPGQGLQFLFEYFSETQRNKGNFPGRFSGRQFSNSRSEMNVSTLELGDSALYLCASSFTPLGRPPSYNEQFFGPGTRLTVL.

The chain is built from TRBV4-2 and TRBJ2-3, with TRBD2 matching 9 bases. The CDR3 sequence is 14 residues long. Germline lookup yields CDR1 LGHNA and CDR2 YNFKEQ. Losses at the gene ends were 8 bases for V and 5 bases for J; bases not matched to a gene: 8. CDR3 in amino acids: CASRSRGGRDTQYF. The CDR3, as DNA: TGTGCCAGCCGCTCGCGGGGGGGCCGAGATACGCAGTATTTT.

Only a few counts were recorded for this clonotype. This sequence joins TRBV7-9 and TRBJ1-2; no firm D call. V dropped 8 bases and J dropped 2 bases, with 18 bases sitting between them. The germline V gene encodes CDR1 SEHNR and CDR2 FQNEAQ (reference sequence). The CDR3 loop spans 15 amino acids. The CDR3 loop is CASGPTGPQNYGYTF. As DNA, the CDR3 is TGTGCCAGCGGCCCCACCGGGCCTCAAAACTATGGCTACACCTTC.

This chain joins TRBV15 and TRBJ2-5, with D tentatively TRBD2 (7 bases). The DNA matches TRBJ2-7 better at its end, which makes the J call doubtful. The CDR3 has 14 residues. The germline CDR1 and CDR2 sequences are LNHNV and YYDKDF (reference sequence). CDR3 nucleotides: TGTGCCACCAGCAGAGCGCGGGGGCAGGGCGAGCAGTACTTC. Translated, it gives CATSRARGQGEQYF.

CDR3 loop: CASRVGDQETQYF. For the CDR3, the DNA is TGTGCCAGCAGGGTCGGCGACCAAGAGACCCAGTACTTC. This chain connects TRBV11-2 to TRBJ2-5; no clear D. Trimming pared 6 bases from V and 0 bases from J, leaving 8 bases between. Germline assignment: CDR1 SGHAT and CDR2 FQNNGV. The CDR3 totals 13 residues.

The chain links TRBV14 to TRBJ2-7; 7 bases align to TRBD1. Trimming cost V 0 bases and J 1 base; bases outside gene matches: 18. This CDR3 contains 20 residues. Germline lookup yields CDR1 SGHDN and CDR2 FVKESK. This chain's CDR3 is CASSQDYGKGPRGFSYEQYF. CDR3 coding DNA: TGTGCCAGCAGCCAAGATTACGGTAAAGGGCCCAGGGGGTTTTCCTACGAGCAGTACTTC.

This chain uses TRBV6-1 with TRBJ2-4, with D tentatively TRBD2 (5 bases). Trimming shortened V by 5 bases and J by 13 bases, and 12 bases separated the two germline ends. CDR3 length: 11 residues. CDR1 and CDR2 from the germline V gene are MNHNS and SASEGT. The CDR3 DNA reads as TGTGCCAGCAGTTCGATGAGGGAGCAGTACTTC. Its protein is CASSSMREQYF.

The V gene is TRBV4-1, the J gene TRBJ2-1; the D is unclear. The CDR3 loop spans 14 amino acids. Germline V gene sequence: CDR1 MGHRA, CDR2 YSYEKL. Trimming left V 4 bases short and J 6 bases short, with 13 bases between. This CDR3 reads CASSPQSSGNEQFF. CDR3 DNA sequence: TGCGCCAGCAGCCCTCAGAGTAGTGGCAATGAGCAGTTCTTC.

The rearrangement links TRBV4-1 to TRBJ2-2; D is possibly TRBD1 or TRBD2 (5 bases each). V lost 0 bases and J 0 bases, leaving 11 bases between the germline ends. Germline CDR1 and CDR2: MGHRA and YSYEKL. CDR3 length equals 17 residues. CDR3 region: CASSQDPRESNTGELFF. The CDR3 nucleotides are TGCGCCAGCAGCCAAGATCCCAGGGAGTCGAACACCGGGGAGCTGTTTTTT.

This rearrangement joins TRBV5-1 to TRBJ1-2, with 10 bases identical to TRBD1. Trimming took 4 bases from V and 4 from J; bases not matched to a gene: 10. Germline loops: CDR1 SGHRS, CDR2 YFSETQ. The CDR3 loop spans 16 amino acids. The CDR3 spells CASSRGRDRGSYGYTF. The CDR3 coding sequence is TGCGCCAGCAGCCGGGGACGGGACAGGGGCAGCTATGGCTACACCTTC.

The chain uses TRBV5-6 and TRBJ2-7; no clear D gene. This CDR3 is 14 amino acids long. Germline loops: CDR1 SGHDT, CDR2 YYEEEE. V was clipped by 0 bases and J by 0 bases, with 7 bases between them. CDR3 protein: CASSLVRNSYEQYF. In nucleotides, the CDR3 is TGTGCCAGCAGCTTGGTTCGGAACTCCTACGAGCAGTACTTC.

The rearrangement uses TRBV9 and TRBJ2-7; either TRBD1 or TRBD2 may supply D (8 bases each). Trimming shortened V by 4 bases and J by 7 bases, and 18 bases separated the two germline ends. This CDR3 spans 14 amino acids. Germline-derived CDR1 and CDR2 are SGDLS and YYNGEE. The CDR3 nucleotides read TGTGCCAGCAGCAGGACTAGCAGGGGGCAGGAGCAGTACTTC. Protein product: CASSRTSRGQEQYF.

There are many counts of this clonotype. This may come from a read error, since a much larger clone is one base off. This sequence joins TRBV6-5 and TRBJ2-1; 8 bases match TRBD2. Matching the DNA end better, TRBJ2-7 makes the J call doubtful. Germline CDR1 MNHEY, CDR2 SVGAGI. The CDR3 has 16 amino acids. CDR3 in amino acids: CASSYSAGEVYNEQYF. Written as DNA, the CDR3 is TGTGCCAGCAGTTACTCAGCGGGGGAGGTCTACAATGAGCAGTACTTC.